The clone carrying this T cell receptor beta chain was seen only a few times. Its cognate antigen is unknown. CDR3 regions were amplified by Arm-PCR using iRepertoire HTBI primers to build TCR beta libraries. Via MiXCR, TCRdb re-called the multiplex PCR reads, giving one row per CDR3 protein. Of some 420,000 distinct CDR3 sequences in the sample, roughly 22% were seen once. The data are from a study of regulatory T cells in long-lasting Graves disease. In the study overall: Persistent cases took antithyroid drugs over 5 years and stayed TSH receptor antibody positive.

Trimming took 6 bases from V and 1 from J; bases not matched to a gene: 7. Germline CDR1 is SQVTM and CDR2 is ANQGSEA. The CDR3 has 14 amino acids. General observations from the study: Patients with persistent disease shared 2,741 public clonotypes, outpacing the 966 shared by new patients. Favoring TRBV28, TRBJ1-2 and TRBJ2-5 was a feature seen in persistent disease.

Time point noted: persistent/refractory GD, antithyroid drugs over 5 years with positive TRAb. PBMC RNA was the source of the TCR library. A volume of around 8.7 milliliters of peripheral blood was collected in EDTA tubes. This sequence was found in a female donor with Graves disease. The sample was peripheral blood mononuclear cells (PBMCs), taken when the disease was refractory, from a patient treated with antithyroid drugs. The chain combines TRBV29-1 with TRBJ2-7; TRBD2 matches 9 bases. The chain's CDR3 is CSVGSGGPSYEQYF. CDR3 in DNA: TGCAGCGTGGGTAGCGGGGGCCCGTCCTACGAGCAGTACTTC.